One and the same sample provided the 23 T cell receptor beta chains below, sequenced in a study of radiotherapy plus CTLA-4 blockade in lung cancer. Sequencing was performed with immunoSEQ multiplex PCR; in TCRdb, only in-frame clones are kept and a portion is missing. The table shows tens of thousands of clones, with over 75% occurring only once. The input for sequencing was peripheral blood, taken from a patient treated with radiotherapy plus ipilimumab. These receptors all come from a human donor with non-small cell lung cancer that progressed on radiotherapy plus ipilimumab.

The genes are TRBV10-3 and TRBJ1-3; D ambiguous. Germline V gene data show CDR1 as ENHRY and CDR2 as SYGVKD. With 4 bases removed from V and 4 bases from J, the gap between germline ends came to 11 bases. CDR3 length equals 14 residues. The CDR3 protein is CAISGEGIGNTIYF. The CDR3 DNA sequence: TGTGCCATCAGTGGAGAGGGTATAGGAAACACCATATATTTT.

The chain is built from TRBV7-2 and TRBJ2-2; 9 nucleotides match TRBD1. The junction had 11 bases not matched to a gene; V was cut back by 5 bases and J by 7 bases. CDR1 and CDR2 (germline): SGHTA, FQGNSA. The CDR3 sequence is 16 residues long. CDR3 bases: TGTGCCAGCAGCACCACAGGGGGCGGGTTTGGCGGGGAGCTGTTTTTT. Its protein product is CASSTTGGGFGGELFF.

The CDR3 DNA is TGTGCCACCGGGTGGGATTGGGGTGAGACCCAGTACTTC. It encodes CATGWDWGETQYF. This rearrangement joins TRBV6-6 to TRBJ2-5, with D unclear. CDR3 size: 13 residues. Between the trimmed V and J ends, which lost 10 bases and 5 bases, there was a span of 17 bases. Germline loops: CDR1 MNHNY, CDR2 SVGAGI (reference sequence).

The chain carries TRBV7-8 and TRBJ2-5; D may be TRBD2 (7 bases). Germline V gives CDR1 SGHVS, CDR2 FQNEAQ. This CDR3 has 17 amino acids. Trimming took 3 bases from V and 3 from J, leaving 20 bases between them. In DNA form, the CDR3 reads TGTGCCAGCAGCTTCCGAGTTGGGGGGGCGATAGAAGAGACCCAGTACTTC. Its translation: CASSFRVGGAIEETQYF.

The chain is built from TRBV27 and TRBJ2-7; the D is unclear. The V end was cut by 7 bases, the J end by 0 bases, with 10 bases between. CDR3 length: 13 residues. Germline V gene sequence: CDR1 MNHEY, CDR2 SMNVEV (reference sequence). This CDR3 reads CASTQDGSYEQYF. CDR3 sequence (DNA): TGTGCCAGCACCCAAGACGGCTCCTACGAGCAGTACTTC.

The chain joins TRBV28 to TRBJ1-4; a possible D gene is TRBD1 (5 bases). The ends were cut back, 4 bases at V and 8 bases at J, with 11 bases in the middle. Germline CDR1 and CDR2: MDHEN and SYDVKM. CDR3 size: 13 residues. The CDR3 loop is CASSSRVVEKLFF. Here the CDR3 DNA reads TGTGCCAGCAGTTCCAGGGTGGTCGAAAAACTGTTTTTT.

The chain recombines TRBV2 with TRBJ1-1; D unresolved. CDR3 length equals 13 residues. V was shortened by 5 bases and J by 4 bases, with 11 bases between the two germline ends. Per the germline V gene, CDR1 is SNHLY and CDR2 is FYNNEI. CDR3 amino acids: CASSQIFGTEAFF. CDR3 sequence (DNA): TGTGCCAGCAGTCAAATATTTGGCACTGAAGCTTTCTTT.

This sequence joins TRBV12-5 and TRBJ2-1; tentatively, D is TRBD1 (5 bases). Per germline, CDR1 LGHNT and CDR2 FRNRAP. This CDR3 contains 15 residues. Trimming stripped 0 bases from V and 4 bases from J, with 10 bases between. The DNA of the CDR3 is TGTGCTAGTGGTTTGGTACACGACAGTTACAATGAGCAGTTCTTC. This codes for CASGLVHDSYNEQFF.

The CDR3 reads CAISRTSGSDLRIKETQYF. As DNA, the CDR3 is TGTGCCATCAGCCGCACTAGCGGGAGTGACTTGAGGATTAAAGAGACCCAGTACTTC. The chain couples TRBV10-3 to TRBJ2-5; 11 bases are a match to TRBD2. The junction had 18 bases not matched to a gene; V was cut back by 6 bases and J by 3 bases. Germline V gene lookup returns CDR1 ENHRY and CDR2 SYGVKD. The CDR3 spans 19 residues.

The CDR3 DNA is TGTGCCAGCAGTGAGGTTGGGGAAAAACTGTTTTTT. This sequence encodes CASSEVGEKLFF. The chain joins TRBV6-1 to TRBJ1-4; D not resolved. Germline V gene sequence: CDR1 MNHNS, CDR2 SASEGT. The V gene lost 3 bases and the J gene lost 8 bases, with 7 bases spanning the gap. This CDR3 spans 12 amino acids.

This chain joins TRBV5-4 and TRBJ1-2, with 8 bases that match TRBD1. Unmatched junction bases numbered 13, after V lost 4 bases and J lost 5 bases. The germline gives CDR1 SGHNT, CDR2 YYREEE (reference sequence). The CDR3 is 16 residues long. The CDR3 region has the DNA TGTGCCAGCAGCGTTTGGGGAGCAGGGGGCCAATATGGCTACACCTTC. Protein: CASSVWGAGGQYGYTF.

DNA of the CDR3: TGCGCCAGCAGCCAAGTGACAGCCGGGACTAGCGGGATTGCAGATACGCAGTATTTT. It is translated as CASSQVTAGTSGIADTQYF. V is TRBV4-1 and J is TRBJ2-3, with 13 bases fitting TRBD2. Germline CDR1 MGHRA, CDR2 YSYEKL. CDR3 size: 19 residues. After removal of 1 base from V and 4 bases from J, the junction contained 11 bases not matched to a gene.

In its sample, this clone was seen once. The sample holds other DNA sequences that translate to the same CDR3. V gene TRBV27 combines with J gene TRBJ2-3; 9 nucleotides align to TRBD2. Unmatched junction bases numbered 1, after V lost 4 bases and J lost 2 bases. The CDR3 is 14 amino acids. Germline loops: CDR1 MNHEY, CDR2 SMNVEV (reference sequence). CDR3 nucleotides: TGTGCCAGCAGTTCTAGCGGGGCCACAGATACGCAGTATTTT. Amino acid sequence: CASSSSGATDTQYF.

The rearrangement links TRBV28 to TRBJ1-1; D gene ambiguous. The V end lost 6 bases, the J end lost 9 bases, and 5 bases lay between the germline ends. The germline V gene encodes CDR1 MDHEN and CDR2 SYDVKM. The CDR3 spans 9 residues. In DNA form, the CDR3 reads TGTGCCAGCAGGCCGCAAGCTTTCTTT. Translating gives CASRPQAFF.

The gene calls are TRBV28 and TRBJ1-5; no reliable D call. CDR3 size: 15 residues. Germline-derived CDR1 and CDR2 are MDHEN and SYDVKM. Trimming stripped 3 bases from V and 6 bases from J, with 15 bases between. The CDR3 nucleotides read TGTGCCAGCAGTTTTTTACGGGGTTCGAGTCAGCCCCAGCATTTT. It is translated as CASSFLRGSSQPQHF.

V and J are TRBV27 and TRBJ2-7; 10 bases are shared with TRBD2. With 3 bases clipped from V and 4 bases from J, the junction kept 0 bases outside the gene matches. The CDR3 has 13 residues. CDR1 and CDR2 from the germline V gene are MNHEY and SMNVEV (reference sequence). For the CDR3, the DNA is TGTGCCAGCAGTTTTAGCGGGAGGTACGAGCAGTACTTC. Its protein is CASSFSGRYEQYF.

The rearrangement uses TRBV6-5 and TRBJ2-7, with 7 bases lining up with TRBD1. Germline lookup yields CDR1 MNHEY and CDR2 SVGAGI. The V segment lost 2 bases and the J segment 6 bases; nucleotides outside the gene matches: 1. The CDR3 spans 12 residues. The CDR3 DNA follows: TGTGCCAGCAGTTACGCAGGGGGCGAGCAGTACGTC. Protein product: CASSYAGGEQYV.

V usage is TRBV4-2 and J usage is TRBJ2-7; D not resolved. Per germline, CDR1 LGHNA and CDR2 YNFKEQ. The length of the CDR3 is 14 residues. V was pared by 0 bases and J by 6 bases, with 12 bases between. In nucleotides, the CDR3 is TGTGCCAGCAGCCAAGATCGAGCCAGAGGCGAGCAGTACTTC. This gives the protein CASSQDRARGEQYF.

J is TRBJ2-7 and V is TRBV6-5; D remains ambiguous. The CDR3 runs to 13 residues. From germline, CDR1 is MNHEY and CDR2 SVGAGI. Deletions cut 8 bases from V and 1 base from J, with 12 bases between. CDR3 in amino acids: CASCLGMSYEQYF. The CDR3 DNA reads TGTGCCAGCTGTCTAGGAATGTCCTACGAGCAGTACTTC.

This clone was found a few times. Distinct nucleotide sequences in the sample also encode this CDR3. The genes are TRBV5-1 and TRBJ2-3; TRBD2 aligns across 7 bases. The CDR3 has 16 residues. With V trimmed by 2 bases and J by 0 bases, 6 bases remained unmatched. CDR1 SGHRS and CDR2 YFSETQ come from the germline V gene. The CDR3 protein is CASSLNGRTSTDTQYF. CDR3 sequence (DNA): TGCGCCAGCAGCTTAAACGGGAGGACTAGCACAGATACGCAGTATTTT.

The J gene is TRBJ2-3, the V gene TRBV11-2; D remains ambiguous. V was clipped by 2 bases and J by 6 bases, with 15 bases between them. CDR1 and CDR2 from the germline V gene are SGHAT and FQNNGV. CDR3 length: 15 amino acids. The CDR3 here is CASSLLSDRVDTQYF. CDR3 DNA: TGTGCCAGCAGCTTACTGTCGGATAGGGTGGATACGCAGTATTTT.

The J gene is TRBJ2-7, the V gene TRBV28; TRBD1 matches 8 bases. The trim removed 3 bases at V and 2 bases at J, leaving 12 bases unmatched. Germline CDR1 is MDHEN and CDR2 is SYDVKM. There are 17 residues in the CDR3. CDR3 residues: CASSLGATGGRTYEQYF. The CDR3, as DNA: TGTGCCAGCAGTTTGGGTGCCACAGGGGGGAGGACCTACGAGCAGTACTTC. The whole variable domain, filled in from reference TRBV28 and TRBJ2-7, reads DVKVTQSSRYLVKRTGEKVFLECVQDMDHENMFWYRQDPGLGLRLIYFSYDVKMKEKGDIPEGYSVSREKKERFSLILESASTNQTSMYLCASSLGATGGRTYEQYFGPGTRLTVT.

The rearrangement uses TRBV18 and TRBJ2-7; 9 nucleotides line up with TRBD1. The CDR3 spans 16 residues. The ends lost 3 bases at V and 5 bases at J; junction bases unmatched: 11. Germline CDR1 reads KGHSH; CDR2 reads LQKENI. The CDR3 DNA reads as TGTGCCAGCTCACCTCGGGACAGGGTCACGGTAGACGAGCAGTACTTC. It translates to CASSPRDRVTVDEQYF.